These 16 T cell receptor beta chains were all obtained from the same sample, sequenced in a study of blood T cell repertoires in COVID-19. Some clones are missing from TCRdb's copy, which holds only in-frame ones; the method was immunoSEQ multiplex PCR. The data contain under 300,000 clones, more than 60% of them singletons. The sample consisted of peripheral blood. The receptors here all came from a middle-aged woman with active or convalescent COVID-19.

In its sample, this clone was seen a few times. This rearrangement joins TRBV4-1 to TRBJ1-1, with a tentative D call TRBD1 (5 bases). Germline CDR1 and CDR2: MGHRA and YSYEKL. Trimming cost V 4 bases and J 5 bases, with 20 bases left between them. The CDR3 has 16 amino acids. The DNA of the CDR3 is TGCGCCAGCAGCCCGGACGGGGGTAGATTCGGGACTGAAGCTTTCTTT. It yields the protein CASSPDGGRFGTEAFF.

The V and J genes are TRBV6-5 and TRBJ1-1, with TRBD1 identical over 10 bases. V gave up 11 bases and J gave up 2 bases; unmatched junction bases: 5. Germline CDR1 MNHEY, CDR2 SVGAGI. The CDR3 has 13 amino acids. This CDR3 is CAGRQGANTEAFF. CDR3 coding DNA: TGTGCCGGACGACAGGGGGCCAACACTGAAGCTTTCTTT.

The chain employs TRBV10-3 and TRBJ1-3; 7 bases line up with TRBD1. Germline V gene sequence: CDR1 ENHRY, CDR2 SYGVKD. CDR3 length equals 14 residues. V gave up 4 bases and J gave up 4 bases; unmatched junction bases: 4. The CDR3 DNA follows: TGTGCCATCAGTGGTACGGGACAGGGAAACACCATATATTTT. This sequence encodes CAISGTGQGNTIYF.

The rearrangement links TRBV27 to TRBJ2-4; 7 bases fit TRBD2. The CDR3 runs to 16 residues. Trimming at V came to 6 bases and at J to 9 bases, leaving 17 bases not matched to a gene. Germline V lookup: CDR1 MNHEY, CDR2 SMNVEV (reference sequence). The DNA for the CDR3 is TGTGCCAGCAGACGGATCGTGGGGAGGGGATTAGGCATTCAGTACTTC. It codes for CASRRIVGRGLGIQYF.

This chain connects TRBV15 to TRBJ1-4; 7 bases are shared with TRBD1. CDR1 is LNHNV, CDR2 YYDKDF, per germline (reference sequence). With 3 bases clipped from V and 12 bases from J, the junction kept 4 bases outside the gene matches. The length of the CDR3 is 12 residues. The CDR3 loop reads CATSRATGELFF. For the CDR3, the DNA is TGTGCCACCAGCAGGGCCACAGGGGAACTGTTTTTT.

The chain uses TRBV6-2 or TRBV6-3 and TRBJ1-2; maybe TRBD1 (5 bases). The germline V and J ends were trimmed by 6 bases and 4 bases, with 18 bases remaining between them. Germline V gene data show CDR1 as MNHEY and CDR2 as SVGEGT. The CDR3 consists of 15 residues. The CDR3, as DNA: TGTGCCAGCAGCAACAGCCCGGGGGGTCGCTATGGCTACACCTTC. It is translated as CASSNSPGGRYGYTF.

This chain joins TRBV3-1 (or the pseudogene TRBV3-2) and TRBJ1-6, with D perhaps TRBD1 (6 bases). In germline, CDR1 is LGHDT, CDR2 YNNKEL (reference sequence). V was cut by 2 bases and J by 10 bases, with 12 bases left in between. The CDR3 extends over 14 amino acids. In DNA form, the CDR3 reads TGTGCCAGCAGCCAAAGGGGGTTAGGGTCACCCCTCCACTTT. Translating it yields CASSQRGLGSPLHF.

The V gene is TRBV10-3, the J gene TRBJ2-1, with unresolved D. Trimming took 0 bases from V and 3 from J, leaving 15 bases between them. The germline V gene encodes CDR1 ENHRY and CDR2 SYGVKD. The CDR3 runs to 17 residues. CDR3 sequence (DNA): TGTGCCATCAGTGAGTCTGGGCAGGCCTACAACTACAATGAGCAGTTCTTC. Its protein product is CAISESGQAYNYNEQFF.

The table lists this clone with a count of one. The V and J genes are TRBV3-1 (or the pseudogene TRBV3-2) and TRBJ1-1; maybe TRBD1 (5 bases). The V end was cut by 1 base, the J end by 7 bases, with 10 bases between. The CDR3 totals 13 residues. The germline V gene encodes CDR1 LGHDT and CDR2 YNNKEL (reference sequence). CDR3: CASSQVAGFEAFF. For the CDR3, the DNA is TGTGCCAGCAGCCAAGTTGCAGGGTTTGAAGCTTTCTTT.

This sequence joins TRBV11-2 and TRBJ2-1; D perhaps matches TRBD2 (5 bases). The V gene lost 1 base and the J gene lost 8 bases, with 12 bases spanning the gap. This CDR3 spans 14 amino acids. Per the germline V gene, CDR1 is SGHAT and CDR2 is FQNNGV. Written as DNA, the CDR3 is TGTGCCAGCAGCTTAGTAGGACGGGGAGATGAGCAGTTCTTC. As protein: CASSLVGRGDEQFF.

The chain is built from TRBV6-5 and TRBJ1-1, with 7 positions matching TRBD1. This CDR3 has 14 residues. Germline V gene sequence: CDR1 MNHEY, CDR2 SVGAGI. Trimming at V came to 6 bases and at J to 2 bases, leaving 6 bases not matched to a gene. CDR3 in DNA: TGTGCCAGCAGCTATACAGGGGCCAACACTGAAGCTTTCTTT. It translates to CASSYTGANTEAFF.

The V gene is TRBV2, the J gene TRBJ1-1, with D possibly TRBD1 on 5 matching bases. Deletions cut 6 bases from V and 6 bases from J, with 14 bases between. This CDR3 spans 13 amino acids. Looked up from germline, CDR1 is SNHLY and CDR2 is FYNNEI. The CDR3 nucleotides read TGTGCCAGCAGCCTCTCCGGGGGATCTGAAGCTTTCTTT. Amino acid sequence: CASSLSGGSEAFF.

DNA of the CDR3: TGTGCCAGCAGCCAAGAGACTCCATACAATGAGCAGTTCTTC. It specifies CASSQETPYNEQFF. J is TRBJ2-1 and V is TRBV3-1 (or the pseudogene TRBV3-2); D ambiguous. Germline CDR1 LGHDT, CDR2 YNNKEL (reference sequence). V was shortened by 0 bases and J by 4 bases, with 7 bases between the two germline ends. The CDR3 has 14 residues.

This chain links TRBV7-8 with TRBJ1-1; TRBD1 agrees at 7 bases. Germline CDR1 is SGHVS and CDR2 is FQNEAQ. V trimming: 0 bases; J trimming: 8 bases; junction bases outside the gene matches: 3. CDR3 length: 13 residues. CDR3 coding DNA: TGTGCCAGCAGCTTAGCGACAGGGACCGAAGCTTTCTTT. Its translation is CASSLATGTEAFF.

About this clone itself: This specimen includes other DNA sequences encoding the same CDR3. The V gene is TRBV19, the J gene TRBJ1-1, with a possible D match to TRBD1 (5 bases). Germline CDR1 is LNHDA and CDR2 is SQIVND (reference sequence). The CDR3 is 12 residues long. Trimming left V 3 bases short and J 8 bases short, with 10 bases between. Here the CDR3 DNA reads TGTGCCAGTAGTATCTCAACAGGAGAAGCTTTCTTT. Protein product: CASSISTGEAFF. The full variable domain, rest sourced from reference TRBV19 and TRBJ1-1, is DGGITQSPKYLFRKEGQNVTLSCEQNLNHDAMYWYRQDPGQGLRLIYYSQIVNDFQKGDIAEGYSVSREKKESFPLTVTSAQKNPTAFYLCASSISTGEAFFGQGTRLTVV.

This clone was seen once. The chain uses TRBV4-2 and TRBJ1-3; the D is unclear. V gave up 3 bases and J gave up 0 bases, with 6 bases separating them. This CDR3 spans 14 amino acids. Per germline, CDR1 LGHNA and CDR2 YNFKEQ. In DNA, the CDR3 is TGTGCCAGCAGCCAGCGCACCTCTGGAAACACCATATATTTT. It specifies CASSQRTSGNTIYF.